This entry features one T cell receptor (beta chain) sequence. Its specificity is unknown. This record comes from a study of cytomegalovirus exposure and HLA in healthy donors. For the study at large: From donors who were HLA-typed, an early data release held about 85 million unique TCRs.

The junction had 11 bases not matched to a gene; V was cut back by 7 bases and J by 0 bases. The length of the CDR3 is 16 residues. Germline CDR1 is LNHDA and CDR2 is SQIVND (reference sequence). Findings of the study overall: In a later analysis, common viral pathogens appeared linked to several of the most significant clusters. Excluded were some V segments that proved indistinguishable, including TRBV6-2 and TRBV6-3. It was taken for granted in presence/absence analyses that sequencing depth across donors was roughly uniform.

The PCR was carried out with 60 Vbeta primers and 13 Jbeta primers. Sequencing was performed with immunoSEQ multiplex PCR; in TCRdb, only in-frame clones are kept and a portion is missing. The sample has 180,000 or so clones, about 82% seen once; the top ten hold about 2.1%. The TCR comes from a woman in her twenties or thirties in good health and CMV-seronegative. This chain connects TRBV19 to TRBJ2-7; TRBD2 agrees at 8 bases. The sample comprised PBMCs. This CDR3 is CASTTSMGTSSYEQYF. Written as DNA, the CDR3 is TGTGCCAGTACCACCAGCATGGGGACTAGCTCCTACGAGCAGTACTTC.